This T cell receptor beta chain was observed in a study of CD8 T cells in Susac syndrome. RNA was extracted with the RNeasy kit, and a quantity of roughly 0.45 to 1 ug was reverse transcribed using random hexamers. immunoSEQ multiplex PCR amplified TCR beta CDR3 across 54 Vbeta, 13 Jbeta. TCRdb called the immunoSEQ multiplex PCR reads again in MiXCR, with one record for every CDR3 protein. The table shows 95,000 to 150,000 distinct CDR3 sequences, with around 94% occurring only once. TEMRA cells were enriched by FACS, and CD4+ and CD8+ T cells were negatively isolated. V gave up 0 bases and J gave up 10 bases; unmatched junction bases: 5. Germline-derived CDR1 and CDR2 are SGDLS and YYNGEE. The CDR3 spans 14 residues.

The chain employs TRBV9 and TRBJ2-1; TRBD2 matches 9 bases. The source of this sequence is a human donor in good health. The specimen sequenced was CD4+ T cells from PBMCs. The CDR3 DNA reads TGTGCCAGCAGCGTAGGCCTAGCGGGAAGAGAGCAGTTCTTC. This sequence encodes CASSVGLAGREQFF.